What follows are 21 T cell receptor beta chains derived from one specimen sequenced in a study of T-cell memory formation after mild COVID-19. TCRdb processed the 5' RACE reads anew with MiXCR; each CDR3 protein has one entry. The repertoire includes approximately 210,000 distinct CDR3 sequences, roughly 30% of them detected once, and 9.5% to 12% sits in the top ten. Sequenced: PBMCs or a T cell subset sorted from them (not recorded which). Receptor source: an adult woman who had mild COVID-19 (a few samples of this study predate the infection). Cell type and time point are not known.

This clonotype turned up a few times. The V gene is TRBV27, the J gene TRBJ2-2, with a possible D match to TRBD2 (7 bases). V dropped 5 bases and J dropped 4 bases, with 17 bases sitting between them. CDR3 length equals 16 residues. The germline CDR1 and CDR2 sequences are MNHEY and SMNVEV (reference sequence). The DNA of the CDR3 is TGTGCCAGCAGTATTTACGAAGGGGGGGCCACCGGGGAGCTGTTTTTT. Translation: CASSIYEGGATGELFF.

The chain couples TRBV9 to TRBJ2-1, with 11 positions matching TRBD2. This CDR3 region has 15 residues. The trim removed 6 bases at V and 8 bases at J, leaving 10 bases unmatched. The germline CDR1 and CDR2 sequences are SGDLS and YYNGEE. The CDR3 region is CASTRTSGPNDEQFF. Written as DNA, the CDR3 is TGTGCCAGCACCCGGACTAGCGGGCCGAACGATGAGCAGTTCTTC.

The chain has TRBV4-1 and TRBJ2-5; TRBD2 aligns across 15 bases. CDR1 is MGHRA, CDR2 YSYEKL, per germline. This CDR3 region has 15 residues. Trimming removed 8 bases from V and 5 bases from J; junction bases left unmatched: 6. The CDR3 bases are TGCGCCAGCGCCAGGGGACTAGCGGGAGGTGAGACCCAGTACTTC. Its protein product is CASARGLAGGETQYF.

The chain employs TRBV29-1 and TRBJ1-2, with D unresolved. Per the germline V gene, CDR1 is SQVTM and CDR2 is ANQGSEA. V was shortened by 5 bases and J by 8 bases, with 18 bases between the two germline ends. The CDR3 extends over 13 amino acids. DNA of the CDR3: TGCAGCGTTTTAGCGGGGTCTTCTTGGGGCTACACCTTC. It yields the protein CSVLAGSSWGYTF.

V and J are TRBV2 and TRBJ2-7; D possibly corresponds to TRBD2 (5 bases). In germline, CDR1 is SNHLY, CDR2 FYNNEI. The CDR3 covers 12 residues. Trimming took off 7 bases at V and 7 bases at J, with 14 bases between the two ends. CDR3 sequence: CASTIREGEQYF. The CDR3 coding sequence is TGTGCCAGCACGATCCGGGAAGGGGAGCAGTACTTC.

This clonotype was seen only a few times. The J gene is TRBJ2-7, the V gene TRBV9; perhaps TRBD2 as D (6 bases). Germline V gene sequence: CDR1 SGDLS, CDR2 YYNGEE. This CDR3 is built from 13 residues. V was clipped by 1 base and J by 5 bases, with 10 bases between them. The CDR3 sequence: CASSVTGGDEQYF. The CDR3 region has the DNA TGTGCCAGCAGCGTAACCGGGGGAGACGAGCAGTACTTC.

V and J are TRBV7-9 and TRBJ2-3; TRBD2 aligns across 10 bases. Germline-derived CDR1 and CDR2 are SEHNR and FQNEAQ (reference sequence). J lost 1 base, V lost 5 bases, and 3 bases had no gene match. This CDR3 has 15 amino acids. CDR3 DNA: TGTGCCAGCAGCCATGGGACTAGCGGCACAGATACGCAGTATTTT. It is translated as CASSHGTSGTDTQYF.

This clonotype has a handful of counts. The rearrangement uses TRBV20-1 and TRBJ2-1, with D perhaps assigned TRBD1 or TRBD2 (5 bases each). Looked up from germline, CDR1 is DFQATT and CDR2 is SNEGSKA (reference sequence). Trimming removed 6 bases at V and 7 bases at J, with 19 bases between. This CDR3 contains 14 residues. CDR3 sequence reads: CSARALVQLNEQFF. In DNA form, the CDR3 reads TGCAGTGCCAGGGCACTAGTTCAGTTGAATGAGCAGTTCTTC.

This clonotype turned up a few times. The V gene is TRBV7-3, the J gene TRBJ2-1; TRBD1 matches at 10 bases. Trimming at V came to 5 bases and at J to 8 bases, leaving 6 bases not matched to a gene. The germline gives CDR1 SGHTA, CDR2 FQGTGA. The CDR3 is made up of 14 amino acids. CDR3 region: CASSPDRGHDEQFF. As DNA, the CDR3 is TGTGCCAGCAGCCCCGACAGGGGGCACGATGAGCAGTTCTTC.

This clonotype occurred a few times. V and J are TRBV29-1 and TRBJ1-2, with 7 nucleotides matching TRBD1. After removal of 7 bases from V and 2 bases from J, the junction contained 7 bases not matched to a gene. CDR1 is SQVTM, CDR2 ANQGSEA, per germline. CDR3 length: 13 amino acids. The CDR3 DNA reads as TGCAGCGCCGACAGGGAATCGAACTATGGCTACACCTTC. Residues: CSADRESNYGYTF.

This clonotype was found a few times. The chain's CDR3 is CASSYVGGNSYEQYF. CDR3 bases: TGTGCCAGCAGTTACGTGGGGGGAAATTCCTACGAGCAGTACTTC. This chain uses TRBV6-6 with TRBJ2-7, with a tentative D call TRBD2 (6 bases). V dropped 2 bases and J dropped 1 base, with 12 bases sitting between them. The germline CDR1 and CDR2 sequences are MNHNY and SVGAGI (reference sequence). This CDR3 comprises 15 residues.

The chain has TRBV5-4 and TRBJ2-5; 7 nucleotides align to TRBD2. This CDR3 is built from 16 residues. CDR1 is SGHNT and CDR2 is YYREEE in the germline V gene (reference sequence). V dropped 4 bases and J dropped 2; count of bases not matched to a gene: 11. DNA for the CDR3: TGTGCCAGCAGCCCGGAGGTCGTGGGGGGGCAAGAGACCCAGTACTTC. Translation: CASSPEVVGGQETQYF.

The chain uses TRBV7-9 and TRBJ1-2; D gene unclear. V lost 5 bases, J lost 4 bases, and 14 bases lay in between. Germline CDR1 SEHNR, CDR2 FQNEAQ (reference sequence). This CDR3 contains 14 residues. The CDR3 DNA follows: TGTGCCAGCAGCCCACCGGGGAGAATCTATGGCTACACCTTC. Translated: CASSPPGRIYGYTF.

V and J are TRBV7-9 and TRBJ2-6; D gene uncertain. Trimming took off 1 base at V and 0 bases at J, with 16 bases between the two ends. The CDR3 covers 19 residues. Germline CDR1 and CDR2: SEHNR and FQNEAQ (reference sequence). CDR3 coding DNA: TGTGCCAGCAGCTTAGATTTTATGGACGCCTTCTCTGGGGCCAACGTCCTGACTTTC. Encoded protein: CASSLDFMDAFSGANVLTF.

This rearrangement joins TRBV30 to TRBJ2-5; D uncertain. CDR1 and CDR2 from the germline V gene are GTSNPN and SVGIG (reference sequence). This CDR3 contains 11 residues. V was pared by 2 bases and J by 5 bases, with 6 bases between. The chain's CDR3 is CAWSLRETQYF. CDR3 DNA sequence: TGTGCCTGGAGTCTTCGGGAGACCCAGTACTTC.

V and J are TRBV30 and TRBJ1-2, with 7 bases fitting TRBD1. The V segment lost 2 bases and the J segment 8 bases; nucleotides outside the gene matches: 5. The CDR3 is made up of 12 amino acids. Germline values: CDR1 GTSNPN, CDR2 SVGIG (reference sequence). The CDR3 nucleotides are TGTGCCTGGAGTACAGGGGCCGGGGGCTACACCTTC. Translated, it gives CAWSTGAGGYTF.

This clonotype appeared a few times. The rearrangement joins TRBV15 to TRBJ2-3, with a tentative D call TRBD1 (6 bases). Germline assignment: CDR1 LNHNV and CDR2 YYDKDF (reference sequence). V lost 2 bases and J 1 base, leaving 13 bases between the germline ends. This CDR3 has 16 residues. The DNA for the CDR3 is TGTGCCACCAGCAGAAATACAGGGTATGGCACAGATACGCAGTATTTT. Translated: CATSRNTGYGTDTQYF.

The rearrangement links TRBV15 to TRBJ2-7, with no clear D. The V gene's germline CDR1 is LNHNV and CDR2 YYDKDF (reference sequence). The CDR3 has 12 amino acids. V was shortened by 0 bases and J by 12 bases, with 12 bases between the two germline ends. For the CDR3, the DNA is TGTGCCACCAGCAGAGATGGCGGCTCCTCGTACTTC. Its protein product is CATSRDGGSSYF.

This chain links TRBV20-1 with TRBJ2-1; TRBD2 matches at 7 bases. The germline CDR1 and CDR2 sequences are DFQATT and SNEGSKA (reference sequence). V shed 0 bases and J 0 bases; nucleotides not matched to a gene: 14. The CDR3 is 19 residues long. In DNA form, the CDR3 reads TGCAGTGCTAGAGACACGGCGGGCCTAGCGGCAAGCTCCTACAATGAGCAGTTCTTC. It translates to CSARDTAGLAASSYNEQFF.

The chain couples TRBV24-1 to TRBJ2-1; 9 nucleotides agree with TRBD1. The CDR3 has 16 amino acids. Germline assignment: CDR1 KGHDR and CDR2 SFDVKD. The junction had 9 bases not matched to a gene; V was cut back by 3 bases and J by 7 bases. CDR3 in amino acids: CATSDPGTGWTNEQFF. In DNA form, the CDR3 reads TGTGCCACCAGTGATCCCGGGACAGGGTGGACTAATGAGCAGTTCTTC.

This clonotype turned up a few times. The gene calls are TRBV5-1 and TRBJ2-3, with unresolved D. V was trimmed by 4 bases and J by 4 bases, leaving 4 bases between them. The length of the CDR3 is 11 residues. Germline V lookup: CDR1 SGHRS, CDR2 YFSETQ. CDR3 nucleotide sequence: TGCGCCAGCAGCCGATCAGATACGCAGTATTTT. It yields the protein CASSRSDTQYF.